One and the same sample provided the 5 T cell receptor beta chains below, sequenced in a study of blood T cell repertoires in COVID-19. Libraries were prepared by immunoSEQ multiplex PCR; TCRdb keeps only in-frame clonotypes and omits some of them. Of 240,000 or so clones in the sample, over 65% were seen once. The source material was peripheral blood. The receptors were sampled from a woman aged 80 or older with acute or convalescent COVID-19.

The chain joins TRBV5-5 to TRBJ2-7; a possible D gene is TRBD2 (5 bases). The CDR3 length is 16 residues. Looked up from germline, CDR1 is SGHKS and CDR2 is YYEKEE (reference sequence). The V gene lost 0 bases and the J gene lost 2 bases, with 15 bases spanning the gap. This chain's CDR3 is CASSLGTVASTYEQYF. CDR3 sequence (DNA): TGTGCCAGCAGCTTGGGGACTGTGGCTTCGACCTACGAGCAGTACTTC. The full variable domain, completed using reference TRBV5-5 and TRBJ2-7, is DAGVTQSPTHLIKTRGQQVTLRCSPISGHKSVSWYQQVLGQGPQFIFQYYEKEERGRGNFPDRFSARQFPNYSSELNVNALLLGDSALYLCASSLGTVASTYEQYFGPGTRLTVT.

The CDR3 DNA follows: TGTGCCAGCGGGAGGGAGAGCAATCAGCCCCAGCATTTT. Its translation is CASGRESNQPQHF. The V call is TRBV14, the J call TRBJ1-5; D is ambiguous. Germline values: CDR1 SGHDN, CDR2 FVKESK. The CDR3 contains 13 residues. Trimming shortened V by 8 bases and J by 1 base, and 9 bases separated the two germline ends.

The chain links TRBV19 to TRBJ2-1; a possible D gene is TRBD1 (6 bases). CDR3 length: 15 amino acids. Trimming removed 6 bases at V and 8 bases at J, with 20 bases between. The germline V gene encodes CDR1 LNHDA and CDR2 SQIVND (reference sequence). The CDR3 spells CASSPRGLISDEQFF. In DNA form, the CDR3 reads TGTGCCAGTAGCCCCAGGGGTCTGATTAGCGATGAGCAGTTCTTC.

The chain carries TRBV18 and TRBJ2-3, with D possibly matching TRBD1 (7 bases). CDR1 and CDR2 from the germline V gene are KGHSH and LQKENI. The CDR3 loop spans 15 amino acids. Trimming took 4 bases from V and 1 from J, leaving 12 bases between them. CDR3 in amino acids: CASSLQGGGTDTQYF. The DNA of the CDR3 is TGTGCCAGCTCACTTCAGGGGGGTGGCACAGATACGCAGTATTTT.

Written as DNA, the CDR3 is TGTGCCATCGCCCTGGGCACCTCTAGCACAGATACGCAGTATTTT. Translating gives CAIALGTSSTDTQYF. The chain combines TRBV10-3 with TRBJ2-3; D call uncertain. CDR1 is ENHRY and CDR2 is SYGVKD in the germline V gene. The CDR3 totals 15 residues. Trimming removed 8 bases at V and 0 bases at J, with 15 bases between.